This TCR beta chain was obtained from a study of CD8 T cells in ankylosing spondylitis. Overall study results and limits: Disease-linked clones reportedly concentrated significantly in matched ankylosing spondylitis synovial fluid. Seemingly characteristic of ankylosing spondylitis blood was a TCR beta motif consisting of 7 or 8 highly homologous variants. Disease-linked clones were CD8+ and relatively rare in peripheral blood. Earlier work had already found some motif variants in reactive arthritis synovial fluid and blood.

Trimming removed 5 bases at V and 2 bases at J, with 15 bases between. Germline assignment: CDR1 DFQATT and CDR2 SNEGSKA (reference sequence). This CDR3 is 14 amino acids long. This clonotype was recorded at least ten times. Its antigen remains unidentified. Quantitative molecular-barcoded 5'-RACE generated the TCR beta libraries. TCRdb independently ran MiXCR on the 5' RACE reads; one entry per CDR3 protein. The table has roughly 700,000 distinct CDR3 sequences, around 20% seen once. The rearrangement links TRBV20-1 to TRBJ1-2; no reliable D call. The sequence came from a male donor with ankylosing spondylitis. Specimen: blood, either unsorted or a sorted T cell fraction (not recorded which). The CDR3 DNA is TGCAGTGCTCGGTCCTCAGATCTAAACTATGGCTACACCTTC. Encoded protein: CSARSSDLNYGYTF.